This T cell receptor beta chain was profiled in a study of cytomegalovirus exposure and HLA in healthy donors. Study observations and caveats: The authors enumerated over 150 TCR beta chains as linked to cytomegalovirus. As was reported, the HLA-A and HLA-B alleles of most subjects were accurately predicted from TCR beta sequences. There were a few CMV-associated chains whose specificity for CMV antigens was confirmed in vitro.

V shed 0 bases and J shed 0 bases, with 7 bases lying between them. The CDR3 is 16 amino acids. The germline CDR1 and CDR2 sequences are SGHNT and YYREEE (reference sequence). A word on this clone: Its antigen remains unidentified.

Researchers ran the PCR with 60 Vbeta and 13 Jbeta primers. The protocol was immunoSEQ multiplex PCR, while the TCRdb copy is restricted to in-frame clones and leaves out a portion. The sample shows more than 100,000 clones, more than 70% of them seen only once. V is TRBV5-4 and J is TRBJ1-6; D not resolved. The sample consisted of PBMCs. The receptor comes from a male donor in good health and CMV-seronegative. The CDR3 DNA follows: TGTGCCAGCAGCTTGGTATGGAGCTCCTATAATTCACCCCTCCACTTT. It yields the protein CASSLVWSSYNSPLHF.